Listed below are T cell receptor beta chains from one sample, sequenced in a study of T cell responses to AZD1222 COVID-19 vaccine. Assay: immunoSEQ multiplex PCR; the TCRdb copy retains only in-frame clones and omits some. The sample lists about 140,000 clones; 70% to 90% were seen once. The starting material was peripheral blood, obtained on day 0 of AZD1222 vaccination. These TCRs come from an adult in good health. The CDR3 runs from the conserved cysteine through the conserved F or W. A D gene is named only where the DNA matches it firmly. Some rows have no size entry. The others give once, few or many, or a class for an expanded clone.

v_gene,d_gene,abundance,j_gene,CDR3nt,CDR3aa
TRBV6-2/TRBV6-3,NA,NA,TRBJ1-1,TGTGCCAGCACCCCACCGGGAGGCAGCCTGAGATTCACTGAAGCTTTCTTT,CASTPPGGSLRFTEAFF
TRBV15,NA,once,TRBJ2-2,TGTGCCACCAGCAGAGGGACTGGGACCGGGGAGCTGTTTTTT,CATSRGTGTGELFF
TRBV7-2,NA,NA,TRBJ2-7,TGTGCCAGCAGCTTATCGGGGGCCTTGGAGCAGTACTTC,CASSLSGALEQYF
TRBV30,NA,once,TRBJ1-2,TGTGCCTGGAGTTTGGGGTCGAGCTATGGCTACACCTTC,CAWSLGSSYGYTF
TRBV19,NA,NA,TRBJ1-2,TGTGCCAGTAGTCCGGACTGGCGGGGGGGCTACACCTTC,CASSPDWRGGYTF
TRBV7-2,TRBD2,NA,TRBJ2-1,TGTGCCAGCAGCTTAGGGGGTACTAGCGGGAGCTCGAATGAGCAGTTCTTC,CASSLGGTSGSSNEQFF
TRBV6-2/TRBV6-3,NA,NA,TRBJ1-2,TGTGCCAGCAGTCCGAGACAGGAGGATGGCTACACCTTC,CASSPRQEDGYTF
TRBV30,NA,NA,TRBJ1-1,TGTGCCTACCAAACAATACCAAAGGTGGGGGTTATAGGTAGCACTGAAGCTTTCTTT,CAYQTIPKVGVIGSTEAFF
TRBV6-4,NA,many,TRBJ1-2,TGTGCCAGCAGTGACGGCGGAATCTATGGCTACACCTTC,CASSDGGIYGYTF
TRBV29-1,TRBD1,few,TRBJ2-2,TGCAGCGTCGCTAGGGGACAGGGAACCGGGGAGCTGTTTTTT,CSVARGQGTGELFF
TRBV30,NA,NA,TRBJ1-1,TGTGCCTGGGCGAACACTGAAGCTTTCTTT,CAWANTEAFF
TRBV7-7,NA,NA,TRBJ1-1,TGTGCCAGCAGCTTAAACGAGAACACTGAAGCTTTCTTT,CASSLNENTEAFF
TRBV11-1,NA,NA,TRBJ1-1,TGTGCCAGCAGTATACCAGGGGCGACTCGGGACGCTGAAGCTTTCTTT,CASSIPGATRDAEAFF
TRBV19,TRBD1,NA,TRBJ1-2,TGTGCCAGTAGTCCACGACAGGGCAGCGGCTATGGCTACACCTTC,CASSPRQGSGYGYTF
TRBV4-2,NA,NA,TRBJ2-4,TGTGCCAGCAGCCAATTTCTTGCAGCCTCGGAAAACATTCAGTACTTC,CASSQFLAASENIQYF
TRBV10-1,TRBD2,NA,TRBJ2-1,TGCGCCAGGGGACTAGCGGGAGTTCATGAGCAGTTCTTC,CARGLAGVHEQFF
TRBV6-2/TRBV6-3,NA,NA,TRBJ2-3,TGTGCCAGCAGTTACTCGAGTTGGGCGAGCAGCGGGAGCACAGATACGCAGTATTTT,CASSYSSWASSGSTDTQYF
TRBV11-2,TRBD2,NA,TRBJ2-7,TGTGCCAGCAGCTTAGTGGCGGGAGGGCGTTACGAGCAGTACTTC,CASSLVAGGRYEQYF
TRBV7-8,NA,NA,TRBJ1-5,TGTGCCAGCAGCCCGAAACGACTTGGTACTACCCAGCCCCAGCATTTT,CASSPKRLGTTQPQHF
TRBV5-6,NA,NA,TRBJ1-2,TGTGCCAGCAGCCCCGGGGGGTATGGCTACACCTTC,CASSPGGYGYTF
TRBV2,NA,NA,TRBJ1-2,TGTGCCAGCAGTGCCGCCAGCGGCTACACCTTC,CASSAASGYTF
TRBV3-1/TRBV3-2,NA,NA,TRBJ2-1,TGTGCCAGCAGCCCGGACATTTTATACAATGAGCAGTTCTTC,CASSPDILYNEQFF
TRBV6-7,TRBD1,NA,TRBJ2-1,TGTGCCAGCAGTTACTTCGGGACAGGGGATCCCAATGAGCAGTTCTTC,CASSYFGTGDPNEQFF
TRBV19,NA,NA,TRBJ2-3,TGTGCCAGTAGTAAAGGGGTAGGTTGGACAGATACGCAGTATTTT,CASSKGVGWTDTQYF
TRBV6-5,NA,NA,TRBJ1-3,TGTGCCAGCAGGATCGCAGGGTCGGACACCATATATTTT,CASRIAGSDTIYF
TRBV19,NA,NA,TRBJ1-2,TGTGCCAGTAGTCCGGCAGGGTCGCGCGTCGTCGATGGCTACACCTTC,CASSPAGSRVVDGYTF
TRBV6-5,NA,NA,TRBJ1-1,TGTGCCAGCAGTCCGGCCGTGGCAATCAAAACTGAAGCTTTCTTT,CASSPAVAIKTEAFF
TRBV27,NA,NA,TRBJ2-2,TGTGCCAGGGATCAGGGGGGCACGAACACCGGGGAGCTGTTTTTT,CARDQGGTNTGELFF
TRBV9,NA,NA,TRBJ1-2,TGTGCCAGCAGTGGTGGGGCCCCCTATGGCTACACCTTC,CASSGGAPYGYTF
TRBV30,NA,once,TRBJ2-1,TGTGCCTGGAGGGGCGGCTACAATGAGCAGTTCTTC,CAWRGGYNEQFF
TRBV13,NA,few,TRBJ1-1,TGTGCCAGCAGCCGCTTTTCAGGGGCAAACACTGAAGCTTTCTTT,CASSRFSGANTEAFF
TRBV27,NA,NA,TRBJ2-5,TGTGCCAGCAGGCGGGACCAGAGGGAGACCCAGTACTTC,CASRRDQRETQYF
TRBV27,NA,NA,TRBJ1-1,TGTGCCAGCAGTTTAAGAGGCTTGAACACTGAAGCTTTCTTT,CASSLRGLNTEAFF
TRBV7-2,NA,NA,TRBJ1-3,TGTGCCAGCAGCCCCCCGACACGTATTGGATCTGGAAACACCATATATTTT,CASSPPTRIGSGNTIYF
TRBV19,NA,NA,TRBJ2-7,TGTGCCAGTAGTATATCCCTCCAGGAGCAGTACTTC,CASSISLQEQYF
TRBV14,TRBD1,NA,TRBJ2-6,TGTGCCAGCAGCCAAAACAGGGGCCCCTTTACCAACGTCCTGACTTTC,CASSQNRGPFTNVLTF
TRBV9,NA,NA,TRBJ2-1,TGTGCCAGCAAAGGCAATGAGCAGTTCTTC,CASKGNEQFF
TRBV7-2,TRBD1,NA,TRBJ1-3,TGTGCCAGCAGCCGGACAGGGCTCTCTGGAAACACCATATATTTT,CASSRTGLSGNTIYF
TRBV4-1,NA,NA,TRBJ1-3,TGCGCCAGCAGCCAAGAACTCGGGGGTTTTCCTGGAAACACCATATATTTT,CASSQELGGFPGNTIYF
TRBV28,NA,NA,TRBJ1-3,TGTGCCAGCAGTTTAACCCGGGCCTCTGGAAACACCATATATTTT,CASSLTRASGNTIYF
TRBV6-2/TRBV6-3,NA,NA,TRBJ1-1,TGTGCCAGCAGTTATTATGGGGGCTTCGGCACTGAAGCTTTCTTT,CASSYYGGFGTEAFF
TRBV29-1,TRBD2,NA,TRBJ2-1,TGCAGCGTTCTTAGCGGGAGCAAAGGGAATGAGCAGTTCTTC,CSVLSGSKGNEQFF
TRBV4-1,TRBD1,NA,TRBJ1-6,TGCGCCAGCAGCCAGTCCACCGGGACAGGGTCTTATAATTCACCCCTCCACTTT,CASSQSTGTGSYNSPLHF
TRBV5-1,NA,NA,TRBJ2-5,TGCGCCAGCAGCTTATCGACTGGGAAGGAGACCCAGTACTTC,CASSLSTGKETQYF
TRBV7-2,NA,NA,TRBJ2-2,TGTGCCAGCAGCTTAAATTTCGGGACCGGGGAGCTGTTTTTT,CASSLNFGTGELFF
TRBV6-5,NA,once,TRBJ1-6,TGTGCCAGCAGTTTATCGACAGGACGTTCACCCCTCCACTTT,CASSLSTGRSPLHF
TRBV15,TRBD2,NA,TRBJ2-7,TGTGCCACCAGCAGAGATTATTCTAGCGGGACTCCTGATCACTCCTACGAGCAGTACTTC,CATSRDYSSGTPDHSYEQYF
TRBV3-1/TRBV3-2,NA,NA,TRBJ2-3,TGTGCCAGCAGCCAAGAAGACCGGGACGAGGAGCCTAGCACAGATACGCAGTATTTT,CASSQEDRDEEPSTDTQYF
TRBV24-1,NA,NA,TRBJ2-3,TGTGCCACCAGTGATTTAATAGATACGCAGTATTTT,CATSDLIDTQYF
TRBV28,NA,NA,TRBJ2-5,TGTGCCAGCCTCGAGGCAGGAAAAGAGACCCAGTACTTC,CASLEAGKETQYF
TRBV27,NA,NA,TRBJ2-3,TGTGCCAGCAGCCGTATCCCCACAGATACGCAGTATTTT,CASSRIPTDTQYF
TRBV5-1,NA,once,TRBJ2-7,TGCGCCAGCAGCCCGCCCCCGGGACTCCTGCCTGACGAGCAGTACTTC,CASSPPPGLLPDEQYF
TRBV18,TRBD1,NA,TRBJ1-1,TGTGCCAGCTCACCAGGGACAGGGCGCACTGAAGCTTTCTTT,CASSPGTGRTEAFF
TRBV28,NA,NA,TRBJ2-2,TGTGCCAGCAGTCCACTCCTATTATCGGGCGGGGAGCTGTTTTTT,CASSPLLLSGGELFF
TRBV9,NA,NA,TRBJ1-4,TGTGCCATCCAGCCTGTGGGTTTCCATAATGAAAAACTGTTTTTT,CAIQPVGFHNEKLFF
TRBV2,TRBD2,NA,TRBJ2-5,TGTGCCAGCCGAACCGGGACTAGCGGTTCCCAGTACTTC,CASRTGTSGSQYF
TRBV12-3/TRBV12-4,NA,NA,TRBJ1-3,TGTGCCAGCACCCCGGCGGTGGGGGACACCATATATTTT,CASTPAVGDTIYF
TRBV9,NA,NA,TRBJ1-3,TGTGCCAGCAGCGCCGTATCAGGTGGAAACACCATATATTTT,CASSAVSGGNTIYF